This T cell receptor beta chain was sequenced in a study of CD8+ T cells in alopecia areata. Study background: C3H/HeJ donors aged roughly 6-12 months with spontaneous alopecia supplied skin grafted onto roughly 6-10-week-old female C3H/HeJ mice. Overall study results and limits: Normal scalp had lower clonality than lesional scalp, with alopecia totalis/universalis lesions showing this most strongly. Sharing of TCRs across patients appeared less clear than in mice, possibly for HLA-related reasons. Resident alphabeta T cells of normal skin are also sequenced in scalp samples.

Reverse transcribed after extraction, RNA yielded cDNA as the sequencing template. The method was immunoSEQ multiplex PCR; TCRdb's version includes in-frame clones alone and lacks a portion of them. The sample holds over 250,000 clones, and no clone turns up only once. Using CD4, CD8alpha, NKG2D, NKG2ACE and other markers, pooled cutaneous lymph node cells were sorted. The germline V and J ends were trimmed by 1 base and 0 bases, with 10 bases remaining between them. The germline V gene has CDR1 NSHNY and CDR2 SYGAGN. This CDR3 contains 15 residues. The table lists this clone with a few counts. The antigen is not known. Gene names are the mouse ones. The read ends 4 residues early relative to the CDR3; the germline J gene fills the gap. This same CDR3 is encoded by further DNA sequences in the sample.

This receptor was taken from a C3H/HeJ mouse with alopecia areata. For the strain, the MHC haplotype given is H2-k. The chain has TRBV13-1 and TRBJ1-2; possible D gene TRBD1, 5 bases. Material for sequencing was CD4+ T cells sorted from a lymph node. Partial CDR3 DNA: TGTGCCAGCAGTGATCGGCGGGGGGCAAACTCC. It translates to CASSDRRGANS. The whole CDR3 protein reads CASSDRRGANSDYTF.